Below, 29 T cell receptor beta chains from the same sample are listed, as sequenced in a study of cytomegalovirus exposure and HLA in healthy donors. 60 Vbeta and 13 Jbeta primers were used in PCR. Some clones are missing from TCRdb's copy, which holds only in-frame ones; the method was immunoSEQ multiplex PCR. This table holds about 150,000 clones, 84% found once. Sequences were obtained from PBMCs. The source of these receptors is a man in his forties or fifties in good health and CMV-seropositive.

The chain uses TRBV9 and TRBJ2-1, with 10 bases matching TRBD2. The CDR3 loop spans 15 amino acids. The germline V gene encodes CDR1 SGDLS and CDR2 YYNGEE. J lost 6 bases, V lost 0 bases, and 3 bases had no gene match. The CDR3 loop is CASSVGASGSNEQFF. DNA for the CDR3: TGTGCCAGCAGCGTAGGGGCTAGCGGGAGCAATGAGCAGTTCTTC. The whole variable domain, filled in from reference TRBV9 and TRBJ2-1, reads DSGVTQTPKHLITATGQRVTLRCSPRSGDLSVYWYQQSLDQGLQFLIQYYNGEERAKGNILERFSAQQFPDLHSELNLSSLELGDSALYFCASSVGASGSNEQFFGPGTRLTVL.

The genes are TRBV19 and TRBJ1-2; possibly TRBD1 for D (5 bases). Trimming removed 1 base at V and 4 bases at J, with 13 bases between. This CDR3 region has 15 residues. Germline CDR1 is LNHDA and CDR2 is SQIVND (reference sequence). The CDR3 sequence is CASSIGGAGIYGYTF. The CDR3 nucleotides are TGTGCCAGTAGTATAGGAGGGGCGGGAATCTATGGCTACACCTTC.

V usage is TRBV11-2 and J usage is TRBJ2-2; D is possibly TRBD2 (5 bases). The CDR3 loop spans 15 amino acids. Germline CDR1 reads SGHAT; CDR2 reads FQNNGV. V was shortened by 2 bases and J by 0 bases, with 7 bases between the two germline ends. For the CDR3, the DNA is TGTGCCAGCAGCTTACGGGGTTCGAACACCGGGGAGCTGTTTTTT. Residues: CASSLRGSNTGELFF.

There are a few counts of this clone. It is likely a read error: a sequence one base away is far more abundant. The chain joins TRBV9 to TRBJ1-1, with D perhaps TRBD1 (5 bases). Germline assignment: CDR1 SGDLS and CDR2 YYNGEE. The CDR3 consists of 18 residues. The V and J ends lost 6 bases and 1 base respectively, with 25 bases between them. CDR3 nucleotides: TGTGCCAGCAACTACGCTTGCCCCACGACGGACAAGAACACTGAAGCTTTCTTT. This codes for CASNYACPTTDKNTEAFF.

The gene calls are TRBV29-1 and TRBJ1-1; D gene unclear. The CDR3 sequence is 12 residues long. Trimming left V 1 base short and J 1 base short, with 4 bases between. Per germline, CDR1 SQVTM and CDR2 ANQGSEA. CDR3 loop: CSVEGRNTEAFF. The CDR3 DNA is TGCAGCGTTGAAGGGAGGAACACTGAAGCTTTCTTT.

The chain's CDR3 is CASSDGGRGDQPQHF. CDR3 nucleotide sequence: TGTGCCAGCAGTGACGGGGGGCGAGGAGATCAGCCCCAGCATTTT. The chain carries TRBV6-1 and TRBJ1-5, with D perhaps TRBD1 (6 bases). Germline values: CDR1 MNHNS, CDR2 SASEGT. Trimming took 3 bases from V and 5 from J, leaving 14 bases between them. CDR3 length: 15 amino acids.

The chain links TRBV28 to TRBJ2-3; the match to TRBD2 covers 12 bases. Looked up from germline, CDR1 is MDHEN and CDR2 is SYDVKM. The CDR3 extends over 18 amino acids. V shed 2 bases, J shed 3 bases, and the junction held 9 bases outside the gene matches. The CDR3 DNA follows: TGTGCCAGCAGTTTAGCTAGCGGGAGGGCCTTGGGGACAGATACGCAGTATTTT. Its translation: CASSLASGRALGTDTQYF.

The chain combines TRBV7-9 with TRBJ2-2; D unresolved. Germline loops: CDR1 SEHNR, CDR2 FQNEAQ (reference sequence). Trimming removed 3 bases at V and 1 base at J, with 9 bases between. The CDR3 spans 15 residues. The CDR3 DNA follows: TGTGCCAGCAGCTTTGGTGGGCAGAACACCGGGGAGCTGTTTTTT. It codes for CASSFGGQNTGELFF.

The J gene is TRBJ1-2, the V gene TRBV15; D ambiguous. Deletions cut 3 bases from V and 2 bases from J, with 16 bases between. The CDR3 loop spans 16 amino acids. In germline, CDR1 is LNHNV, CDR2 YYDKDF (reference sequence). Here the CDR3 reads CATSSPGAGLNYGYTF. In DNA, the CDR3 is TGTGCCACCAGCAGCCCTGGAGCGGGCCTCAACTATGGCTACACCTTC.

The gene calls are TRBV19 and TRBJ2-2, with a tentative D call TRBD2 (6 bases). The CDR3 extends over 14 amino acids. The V gene's germline CDR1 is LNHDA and CDR2 SQIVND (reference sequence). Trimming pared 8 bases from V and 4 bases from J, leaving 14 bases between. The CDR3 DNA is TGTGCCAGTTCCTTCTACGGGGGCACCGGGGAGCTGTTTTTT. Encoded protein: CASSFYGGTGELFF.

This clone was seen once. The genes are TRBV5-4 and TRBJ2-3; possibly TRBD1 for D (6 bases). CDR1 and CDR2 (germline): SGHNT, YYREEE (reference sequence). CDR3 size: 14 residues. V was clipped by 2 bases and J by 2 bases, with 9 bases between them. Written as DNA, the CDR3 is TGTGCCAGCAGCTTAGGACAGAACACAGATACGCAGTATTTT. This encodes CASSLGQNTDTQYF.

This clone appeared once. The V and J genes are TRBV7-9 and TRBJ2-1; D not resolved. The CDR3 spans 15 residues. Trimming left V 5 bases short and J 3 bases short, with 14 bases between. CDR1 is SEHNR, CDR2 FQNEAQ, per germline (reference sequence). The CDR3 DNA is TGTGCCAGCAGCGAAGCATCCCCGGGCTACAATGAGCAGTTCTTC. This translates into CASSEASPGYNEQFF.

In DNA, the CDR3 is TGTGCCAGCAGCTTGGGGCCTCTTCTAGGAGGAAACACCATATATTTT. It yields the protein CASSLGPLLGGNTIYF. The rearrangement links TRBV5-6 to TRBJ1-3; D remains unclear. The CDR3 runs to 16 residues. In germline, CDR1 is SGHDT, CDR2 YYEEEE. Deletions cut 0 bases from V and 4 bases from J, with 14 bases between.

This clone was recorded once. The chain uses TRBV5-1 and TRBJ1-1; weak D call: TRBD1 (6 bases). Trimming shortened V by 0 bases and J by 0 bases, and 9 bases separated the two germline ends. The germline CDR1 and CDR2 sequences are SGHRS and YFSETQ. The length of the CDR3 is 15 residues. CDR3 region: CASSLEQGLNTEAFF. The CDR3 coding sequence is TGCGCCAGCAGCTTGGAACAGGGCCTGAACACTGAAGCTTTCTTT.

Worth noting for this clone: The germline gene is not matched at one end of the junction; a read error may be the cause. The chain is built from TRBV7-3 and TRBJ2-1; D is unclear. Germline CDR1 is SGHTA and CDR2 is FQGTGA. The CDR3 consists of 13 residues. CDR3 DNA sequence: TGTGCCAGCAGCCTAACAACGGGCAATGAGCAGTTCTTC. Translating it yields CASSLTTGNEQFF.

V is TRBV7-9 and J is TRBJ1-4; 12 nucleotides agree with TRBD1. The CDR3 is 17 amino acids. In germline, CDR1 is SEHNR, CDR2 FQNEAQ (reference sequence). J gave up 8 bases and V 2 bases, and 9 bases lay outside the gene matches. This chain's CDR3 is CASSLRGQGARAEKLFF. The CDR3 nucleotides are TGTGCCAGCAGCTTAAGGGGACAGGGGGCCCGGGCCGAAAAACTGTTTTTT.

This clone has more than one count but fewer than ten. The chain joins TRBV27 to TRBJ1-2; TRBD1 might be the D (6 bases). The CDR3 runs to 13 residues. V was pared by 8 bases and J by 6 bases, with 16 bases between. The germline gives CDR1 MNHEY, CDR2 SMNVEV (reference sequence). The CDR3 DNA reads as TGTGCCAGCTGGGGAGGGAGGGGGAATGGCTACACCTTC. This gives the protein CASWGGRGNGYTF.

The chain combines TRBV6-1 with TRBJ2-7; D unclear. In germline, CDR1 is MNHNS, CDR2 SASEGT. The CDR3 is made up of 11 amino acids. V gave up 7 bases and J gave up 3 bases, with 7 bases separating them. The CDR3 loop is CASKENYEQYV. The CDR3 DNA reads as TGTGCCAGCAAGGAAAACTACGAGCAGTACGTC.

DNA for the CDR3: TGCGCCAGCAGTGACCCGGGACAGAACTACGAGCAGTACTTC. This encodes CASSDPGQNYEQYF. The chain couples TRBV10-2 to TRBJ2-7, with TRBD1 matching 7 bases. The CDR3 covers 14 residues. J gave up 3 bases and V 3 bases, and 5 bases lay outside the gene matches. Germline CDR1 is WSHSY and CDR2 is SAAADI.

This sequence joins TRBV2 and TRBJ2-1; 13 bases map to TRBD2. V was pared by 7 bases and J by 6 bases, with 6 bases of the junction left unmatched. Germline values: CDR1 SNHLY, CDR2 FYNNEI. The CDR3 is 15 residues long. The CDR3 spells CASTRRLAGGNEQFF. The CDR3, as DNA: TGTGCCAGCACCCGAAGACTAGCGGGAGGCAATGAGCAGTTCTTC.

The chain employs TRBV19 and TRBJ2-5; D possibly corresponds to TRBD1 (6 bases). The CDR3 has 13 residues. V was trimmed by 4 bases and J by 2 bases, leaving 8 bases between them. Germline V gene data show CDR1 as LNHDA and CDR2 as SQIVND (reference sequence). CDR3 in DNA: TGTGCCAGTAGTACCACAGGGCAAGAGACCCAGTACTTC. Translated: CASSTTGQETQYF.

The chain recombines TRBV2 with TRBJ1-2, with 7 positions matching TRBD1. The CDR3 is made up of 13 amino acids. The V segment lost 5 bases and the J segment 2 bases; nucleotides outside the gene matches: 2. Germline lookup yields CDR1 SNHLY and CDR2 FYNNEI. The CDR3, as DNA: TGTGCCAGCAGTCTGGGACAGAACTATGGCTACACCTTC. It yields the protein CASSLGQNYGYTF. The whole variable domain, filled in from reference TRBV2 and TRBJ1-2, reads EPEVTQTPSHQVTQMGQEVILRCVPISNHLYFYWYRQILGQKVEFLVSFYNNEISEKSEIFDDQFSVERPDGSNFTLKIRSTKLEDSAMYFCASSLGQNYGYTFGSGTRLTVV.

The V and J genes are TRBV11-2 and TRBJ2-3; 12 nucleotides agree with TRBD2. Germline V gene lookup returns CDR1 SGHAT and CDR2 FQNNGV. V shed 1 base and J 0 bases; nucleotides not matched to a gene: 8. The CDR3 runs to 19 residues. The CDR3: CASSLGRLAGVTSTDTQYF. CDR3 DNA: TGTGCCAGCAGCTTAGGCCGACTAGCGGGGGTGACTAGCACAGATACGCAGTATTTT.

The chain uses TRBV2 and TRBJ1-2; D might be TRBD1 (5 bases). CDR1 is SNHLY, CDR2 FYNNEI, per germline. Trimming removed 2 bases at V and 5 bases at J, with 18 bases between. This CDR3 is built from 16 residues. CDR3 in DNA: TGTGCCAGCAGTGAATCCAGCGGGGCGGGCGAATATGGCTACACCTTC. Its translation is CASSESSGAGEYGYTF.

V is TRBV29-1 and J is TRBJ2-5, with TRBD2 identical over 10 bases. The CDR3 runs to 15 residues. The germline CDR1 and CDR2 sequences are SQVTM and ANQGSEA. J lost 2 bases, V lost 4 bases, and 7 bases had no gene match. In nucleotides, the CDR3 is TGCAGCGTTGGGCTAGCGGGAGCGGGGCAAGAGACCCAGTACTTC. Encoded protein: CSVGLAGAGQETQYF.

This clone was detected only once. The chain employs TRBV10-1 and TRBJ2-3; maybe TRBD2 (6 bases). The CDR3 has 16 residues. CDR1 and CDR2 (germline): WNHNN, SYGVQD (reference sequence). Trimming took off 3 bases at V and 0 bases at J, with 13 bases between the two ends. The CDR3 sequence is CASSEGRRGSTDTQYF. CDR3 DNA: TGCGCCAGCAGTGAAGGGCGTCGGGGGAGCACAGATACGCAGTATTTT.

This clone was seen only a few times. The chain carries TRBV2 and TRBJ1-1; D gene unclear. Germline V lookup: CDR1 SNHLY, CDR2 FYNNEI. This CDR3 region has 11 residues. The germline V and J ends were trimmed by 6 bases and 3 bases, with 5 bases remaining between them. The CDR3, as DNA: TGTGCCAGCAGCTCGTACACTGAAGCTTTCTTT. This encodes CASSSYTEAFF.

The chain couples TRBV5-4 to TRBJ1-1; 11 positions match TRBD1. CDR1 and CDR2 from the germline V gene are SGHNT and YYREEE (reference sequence). V shed 4 bases and J 4 bases; nucleotides not matched to a gene: 9. CDR3 length: 16 residues. The CDR3 here is CASSGIEGTGGTEAFF. CDR3 sequence (DNA): TGTGCCAGCAGCGGGATAGAGGGGACAGGGGGCACTGAAGCTTTCTTT.

V gene TRBV5-6 combines with J gene TRBJ2-3; no clear D. Germline V gene lookup returns CDR1 SGHDT and CDR2 YYEEEE. V was trimmed by 4 bases and J by 7 bases, leaving 13 bases between them. The CDR3 length is 13 residues. The CDR3 nucleotides read TGTGCCAGCAGCCTCGGTACCGTTTATACGCAGTATTTT. It is translated as CASSLGTVYTQYF.